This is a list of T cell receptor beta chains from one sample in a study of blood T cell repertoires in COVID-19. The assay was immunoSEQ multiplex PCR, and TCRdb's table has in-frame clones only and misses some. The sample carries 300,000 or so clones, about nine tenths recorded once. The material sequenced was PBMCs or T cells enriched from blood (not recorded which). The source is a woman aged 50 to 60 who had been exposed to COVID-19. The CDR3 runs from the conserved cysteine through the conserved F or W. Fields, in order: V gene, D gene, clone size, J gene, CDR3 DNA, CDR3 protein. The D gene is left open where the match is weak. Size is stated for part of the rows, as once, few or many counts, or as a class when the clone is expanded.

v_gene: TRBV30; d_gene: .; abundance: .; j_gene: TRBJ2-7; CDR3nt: TGTGCCTGGAGTGGTAGCGGCAAATACGAGCAGTACTTC; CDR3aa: CAWSGSGKYEQYF
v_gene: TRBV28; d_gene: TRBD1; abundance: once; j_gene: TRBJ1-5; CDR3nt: TGTGCCACCCCGCCCTCGGGACAGGCCCTGCAGCCCCAGCATTTT; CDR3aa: CATPPSGQALQPQHF
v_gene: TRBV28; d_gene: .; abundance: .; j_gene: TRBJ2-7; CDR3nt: TGTGCCAGCAGTTTAGCCTACGGAGCCTACGAGCAGTACTTC; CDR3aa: CASSLAYGAYEQYF
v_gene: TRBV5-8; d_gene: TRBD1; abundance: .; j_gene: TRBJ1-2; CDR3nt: TGTGCCAGCAGCAGGACCGGGACAGGGGACTATGGCTACACCTTC; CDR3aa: CASSRTGTGDYGYTF
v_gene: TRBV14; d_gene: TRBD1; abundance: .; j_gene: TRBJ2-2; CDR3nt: TGTGCCAGCAGCCCGTGGACAGGGGGCTTTTTCACCGGGGAGCTGTTTTTT; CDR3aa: CASSPWTGGFFTGELFF
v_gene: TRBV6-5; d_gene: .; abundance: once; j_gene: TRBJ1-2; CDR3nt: TGTGCCAGCAGACCACAAGGAGCCAACTATGGCTACACCTTC; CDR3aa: CASRPQGANYGYTF
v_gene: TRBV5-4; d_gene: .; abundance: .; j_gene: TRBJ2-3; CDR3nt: TGTGCCAGCAGCTGGCAGGGGCCAGATACGCAGTATTTT; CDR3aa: CASSWQGPDTQYF
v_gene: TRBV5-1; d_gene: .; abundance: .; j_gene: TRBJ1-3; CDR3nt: TGCGCCAGCAGCCTAGGATCAAGCACGGGAAACACCATATATTTT; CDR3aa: CASSLGSSTGNTIYF
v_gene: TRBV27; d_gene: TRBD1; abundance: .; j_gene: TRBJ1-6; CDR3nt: TGTGCCAGCAGTCCCGGGACAGGGGCGAGGTATAATTCACCCCTCCACTTT; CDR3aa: CASSPGTGARYNSPLHF
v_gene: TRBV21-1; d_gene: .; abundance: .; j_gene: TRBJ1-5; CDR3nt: TGTGCCAGCAGCAAACGCTTTTGGCAGGGACTCAATCAGCCCCAGCATTTT; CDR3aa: CASSKRFWQGLNQPQHF
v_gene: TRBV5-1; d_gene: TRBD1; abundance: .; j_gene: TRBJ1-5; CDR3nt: TGCGCCAGCAGCACCGGGACAGCGAATCAGCCCCAGCATTTT; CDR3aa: CASSTGTANQPQHF
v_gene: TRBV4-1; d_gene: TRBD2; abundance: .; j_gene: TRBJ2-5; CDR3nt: TGCGCCAGCAGCCTCTCCTATAGCGGGGGGCAAGAGACCCAGTACTTC; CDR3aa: CASSLSYSGGQETQYF
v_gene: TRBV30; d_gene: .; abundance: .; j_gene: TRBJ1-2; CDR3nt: TGTGCCTGGAGTATAACCACAGGGTCTGGCTACACCTTC; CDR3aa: CAWSITTGSGYTF
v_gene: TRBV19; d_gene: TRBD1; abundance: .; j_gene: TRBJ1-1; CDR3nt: TGTGCCAGTAGTAGCCGACAGGGGACGAACACTGAAGCTTTCTTT; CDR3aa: CASSSRQGTNTEAFF
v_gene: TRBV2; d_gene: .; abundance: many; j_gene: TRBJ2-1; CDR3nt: TGTGCCAGCAGTGCGTTCGTCACTAGCAATGAGCAGTTCTTC; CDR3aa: CASSAFVTSNEQFF
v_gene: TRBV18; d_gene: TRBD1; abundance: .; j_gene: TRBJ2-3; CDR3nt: TGTGCCAGCTCACCCGGACAGGGGTCGACAGATACGCAGTATTTT; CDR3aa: CASSPGQGSTDTQYF
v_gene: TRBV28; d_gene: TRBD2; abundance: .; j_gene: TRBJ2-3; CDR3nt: TGTGCCAGCAGTCCCATGAGGAGCGGGGGGACCTGGGATACGCAGTATTTT; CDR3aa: CASSPMRSGGTWDTQYF
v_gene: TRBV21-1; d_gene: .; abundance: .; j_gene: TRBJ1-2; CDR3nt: TGTGCCAGCAGCCACCTTGCGGGACAGGGCTATGGCTACACCTTC; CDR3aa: CASSHLAGQGYGYTF
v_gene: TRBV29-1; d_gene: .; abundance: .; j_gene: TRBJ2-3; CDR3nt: TGCAGCGTGAATGACAGGTTGAGGACTAGCACAGATACGCAGTATTTT; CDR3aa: CSVNDRLRTSTDTQYF
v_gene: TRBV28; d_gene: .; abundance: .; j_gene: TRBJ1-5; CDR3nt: TGTGCCAGCATTAGCCCGGGAAATCAGCCCCAGCATTTT; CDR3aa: CASISPGNQPQHF
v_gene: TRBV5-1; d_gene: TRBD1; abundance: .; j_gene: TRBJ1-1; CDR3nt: TGCGCCAGCAGCGCACGGACAGGGAGAACTGAAGCTTTCTTT; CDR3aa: CASSARTGRTEAFF
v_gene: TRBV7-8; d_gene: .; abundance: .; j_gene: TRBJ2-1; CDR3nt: TGTGCCAGCAGCTTAGAACAGATGAACTCCTACAATGAGCAGTTCTTC; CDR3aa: CASSLEQMNSYNEQFF
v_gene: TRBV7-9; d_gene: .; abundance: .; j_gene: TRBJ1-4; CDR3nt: TGTGCCAGCAGCGCAAGGACAGCCGACTTT; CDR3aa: CASSARTADF
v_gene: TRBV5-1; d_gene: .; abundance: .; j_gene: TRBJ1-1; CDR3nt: TGCGCCAGCAGCTTGGAGTCAGGGCGGAACACTGAAGCTTTCTTT; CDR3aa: CASSLESGRNTEAFF
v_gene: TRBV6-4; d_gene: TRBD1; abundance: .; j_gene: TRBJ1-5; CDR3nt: TGTGCCATCCCCTCTTCCGGGACAGGCCTGAGCAATCAGCCCCAGCATTTT; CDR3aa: CAIPSSGTGLSNQPQHF
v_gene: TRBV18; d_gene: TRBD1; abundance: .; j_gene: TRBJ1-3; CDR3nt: TGTGCCAGCTCACCACCGGGACAGGTCCTAGGAAACACCATATATTTT; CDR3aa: CASSPPGQVLGNTIYF
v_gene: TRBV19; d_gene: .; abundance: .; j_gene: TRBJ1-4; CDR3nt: TGTGCCAGTAGTATAGGGGAGTCAACTAATGAAAAACTGTTTTTT; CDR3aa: CASSIGESTNEKLFF
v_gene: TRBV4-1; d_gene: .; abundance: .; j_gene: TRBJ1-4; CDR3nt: TGCGCCAGCAGCCAAGTAGGGGAAGGTGAAAAACTGTTTTTT; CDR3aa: CASSQVGEGEKLFF
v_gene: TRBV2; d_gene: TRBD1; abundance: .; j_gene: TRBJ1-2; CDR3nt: TGTGCCAGCAGGCCGGGACAGACCTATGGCTACACCTTC; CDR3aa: CASRPGQTYGYTF
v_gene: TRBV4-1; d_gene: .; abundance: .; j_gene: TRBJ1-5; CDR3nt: TGCGCCAGCAGCCAAGATTGGGCTTCTTATCAGCCCCAGCATTTT; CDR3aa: CASSQDWASYQPQHF
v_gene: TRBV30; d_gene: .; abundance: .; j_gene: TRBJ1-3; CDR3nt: TGTGCCCAAAGTGGGGGGTTCTCTGGAAACACCATATATTTT; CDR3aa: CAQSGGFSGNTIYF
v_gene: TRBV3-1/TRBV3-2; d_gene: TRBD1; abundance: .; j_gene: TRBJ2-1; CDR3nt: TGTGCCAGCAGCCAAGATGTCCCGCGGGACAGGGGAAAATACAATGAGCAGTTCTTC; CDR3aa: CASSQDVPRDRGKYNEQFF
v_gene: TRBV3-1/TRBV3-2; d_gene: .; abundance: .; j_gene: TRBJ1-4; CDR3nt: TGTGCCAGCAGCCAAGCTGGGGGAGGGGCAGAAAAACTGTTTTTT; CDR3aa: CASSQAGGGAEKLFF
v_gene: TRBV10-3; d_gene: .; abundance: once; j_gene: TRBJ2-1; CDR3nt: TGTGCCATCAGTGAGGGTTCGGGGGGCGACAATGAGCAGTTCTTC; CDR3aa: CAISEGSGGDNEQFF
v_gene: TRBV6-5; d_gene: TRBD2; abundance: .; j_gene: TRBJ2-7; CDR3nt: TGTGCCAGCAGCAAAAGTGCGGGGGAGGGCTACGAGCAGTACTTC; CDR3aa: CASSKSAGEGYEQYF
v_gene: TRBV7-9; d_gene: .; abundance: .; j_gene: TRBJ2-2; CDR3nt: TGTGCCAGCAGCCCTACCGCACCGAACACCGGGGAGCTGTTTTTT; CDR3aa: CASSPTAPNTGELFF
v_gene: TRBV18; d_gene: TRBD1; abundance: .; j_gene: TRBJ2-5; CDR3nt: TGTGCCAGCTCACCACCGTTGGGGACAGGGGTTAATCTGGAAGAGACCCAGTACTTC; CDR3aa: CASSPPLGTGVNLEETQYF
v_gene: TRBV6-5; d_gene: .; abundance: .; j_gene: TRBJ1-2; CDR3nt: TGTGCCAGCAGCTCTCCGGGACACGGCTATGGCTACACCTTC; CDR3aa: CASSSPGHGYGYTF
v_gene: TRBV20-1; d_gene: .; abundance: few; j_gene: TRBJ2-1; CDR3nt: TGCAGTGCGAAGAGATCCAATGAGCAGTTCTTC; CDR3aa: CSAKRSNEQFF
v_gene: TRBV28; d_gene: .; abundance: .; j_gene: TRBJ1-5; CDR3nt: TGTGCCAACGAGAGCCACAGGGCCAATCAGCCCCAGCATTTT; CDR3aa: CANESHRANQPQHF
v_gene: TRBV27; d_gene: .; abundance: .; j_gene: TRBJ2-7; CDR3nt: TGTGCCAGCAGTTTATCAGCGAGGGTCGGTTACGAGCAGTACTTC; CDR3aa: CASSLSARVGYEQYF
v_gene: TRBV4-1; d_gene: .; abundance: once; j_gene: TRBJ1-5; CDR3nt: TGCGCCAGCAGCCTTATGGCGGGGCAAAATCAGCCCCAGCATTTT; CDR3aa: CASSLMAGQNQPQHF
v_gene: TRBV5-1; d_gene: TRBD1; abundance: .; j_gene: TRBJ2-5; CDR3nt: TGCGCCAGCACGTCAGCAGGGGGCCCCGAGACCCAGTACTTC; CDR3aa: CASTSAGGPETQYF
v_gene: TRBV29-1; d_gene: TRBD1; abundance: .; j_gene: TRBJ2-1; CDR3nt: TGCAGCGTGCACAGGGGTCCCAATGAGCAGTTCTTC; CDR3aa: CSVHRGPNEQFF
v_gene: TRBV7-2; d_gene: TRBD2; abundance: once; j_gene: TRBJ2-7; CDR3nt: TGTGCCAGCAGCTCCAGAGGACTAGCGGGGGTGTACGAGCAGTACTTC; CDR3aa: CASSSRGLAGVYEQYF
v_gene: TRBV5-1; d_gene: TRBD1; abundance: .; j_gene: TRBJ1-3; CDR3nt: TGCGCCAGCAGTAGGGACAGGGGTCCCGGAAACACCATATATTTT; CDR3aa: CASSRDRGPGNTIYF
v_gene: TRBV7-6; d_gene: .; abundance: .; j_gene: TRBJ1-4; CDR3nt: TGTGCCAGCAGCTTAGGTTCTGGGCCGGATGAAAAACTGTTTTTT; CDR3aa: CASSLGSGPDEKLFF
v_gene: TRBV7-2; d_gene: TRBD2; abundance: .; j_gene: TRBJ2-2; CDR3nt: TGTGCCAGCAGCTTAACAGCGGGGTACCCCGGGGAGCTGTTTTTT; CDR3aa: CASSLTAGYPGELFF
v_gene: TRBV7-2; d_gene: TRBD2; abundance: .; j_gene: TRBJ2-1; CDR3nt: TGTGCCAGCAGCAGTCCGGGACTAGCGGGGGGGCGCCTGTTCTTC; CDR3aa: CASSSPGLAGGRLFF
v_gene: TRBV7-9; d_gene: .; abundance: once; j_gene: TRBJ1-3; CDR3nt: TGTGCCAGCAGCCTTACCCTTGGGAACGGACACTCTGGAAACACCATATATTTT; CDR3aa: CASSLTLGNGHSGNTIYF
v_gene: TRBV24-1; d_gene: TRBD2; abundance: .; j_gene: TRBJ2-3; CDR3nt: TGTGCCACCAGTGATCCTCGGGGGGGAGGTACAGATACGCAGTATTTT; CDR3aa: CATSDPRGGGTDTQYF
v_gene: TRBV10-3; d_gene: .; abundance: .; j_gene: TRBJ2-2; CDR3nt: TGTGCCATCAAGGGGGATGTTAGTTTCGGGGAGCTGTTTTTT; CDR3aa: CAIKGDVSFGELFF
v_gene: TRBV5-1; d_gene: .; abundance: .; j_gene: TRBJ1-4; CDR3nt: TGCGCCAGCAGGGAGGGACCCTCACCTAATGAAAAACTGTTTTTT; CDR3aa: CASREGPSPNEKLFF